A selection of T cell receptor beta chains follows, all from one sample in a study of blood T cells in healthy people across ages. MiXCR, applied by TCRdb to the 5' RACE reads, yields one record per CDR3 protein. Altogether hundreds of thousands of distinct CDR3 sequences are present, 58% being singletons, with the ten largest covering roughly 22%. The specimen sequenced was blood. The receptors were gathered from a man between 25 and 39 years old in good health. Each CDR3 is given with its conserved first and last residue. Each record gives: CDR3 DNA, CDR3 protein, D gene, clone size, V gene, J gene. A D gene is named only where the DNA matches it firmly. Rows may omit the clone size; those that give it use once, few, many or a size class.

cdr3_nt: TGTGCCAGCAGCTTAGTATCCTCTGGAAACACCATATATTTT
cdr3_aa: CASSLVSSGNTIYF
d_call: NA
clone_size: few
v_call: TRBV7-2
j_call: TRBJ1-3

cdr3_nt: TGTGCCAGCAGTTTAAATTGGGACACAGCCAAAAACATTCAGTACTTC
cdr3_aa: CASSLNWDTAKNIQYF
d_call: NA
clone_size: NA
v_call: TRBV12-3/TRBV12-4
j_call: TRBJ2-4

cdr3_nt: TGCGCCAGCAGTGAAGTGGGTCCCGGGGAGACCCAGTACTTC
cdr3_aa: CASSEVGPGETQYF
d_call: NA
clone_size: NA
v_call: TRBV10-1
j_call: TRBJ2-5

cdr3_nt: TGTGCCAGCAGTTCTTTCGGGGGCGAGACCCAGTACTTC
cdr3_aa: CASSSFGGETQYF
d_call: NA
clone_size: many
v_call: TRBV28
j_call: TRBJ2-5

cdr3_nt: TGCGCCAGCAGCTGGAGACAGGGCGAGGATGGCTACACCTTC
cdr3_aa: CASSWRQGEDGYTF
d_call: TRBD1
clone_size: NA
v_call: TRBV5-1
j_call: TRBJ1-2

cdr3_nt: TGTGCCAGCACCCCCGGGACTAGCGGGAGGGCCATAGGGGAGCTGTTTTTT
cdr3_aa: CASTPGTSGRAIGELFF
d_call: TRBD2
clone_size: NA
v_call: TRBV10-3
j_call: TRBJ2-2

cdr3_nt: TGCGCCAGCAGCCGCGGGACAGACACTTATAGCAATCAGCCCCAGCATTTT
cdr3_aa: CASSRGTDTYSNQPQHF
d_call: TRBD1
clone_size: NA
v_call: TRBV4-1
j_call: TRBJ1-5

cdr3_nt: TGTGCCAGCAGTTCCCGGTGGGACAGGCTTGGCTCCTATAATTCACCCCTCCACTTT
cdr3_aa: CASSSRWDRLGSYNSPLHF
d_call: TRBD1
clone_size: NA
v_call: TRBV12-3/TRBV12-4
j_call: TRBJ1-6

cdr3_nt: TGTGCCAGCAGCTTAGTAGCGGGAGAATTCCACGAGCAGTACTTC
cdr3_aa: CASSLVAGEFHEQYF
d_call: TRBD2
clone_size: NA
v_call: TRBV7-2
j_call: TRBJ2-7

cdr3_nt: TGTGCCAGCACGCTAGCGGGGGCCTACAATGAGCAGTTCTTC
cdr3_aa: CASTLAGAYNEQFF
d_call: TRBD2
clone_size: once
v_call: TRBV6-1
j_call: TRBJ2-1

cdr3_nt: TGTGCCATCAGTGGTGACAGGGCCGGGGTGGCCCTCCACTTT
cdr3_aa: CAISGDRAGVALHF
d_call: TRBD1
clone_size: few
v_call: TRBV10-3
j_call: TRBJ1-6

cdr3_nt: TGCAGCGCCACGGGAGGGATACTACACAATGAGCAGTACTTC
cdr3_aa: CSATGGILHNEQYF
d_call: TRBD2
clone_size: NA
v_call: TRBV29-1
j_call: TRBJ2-5

cdr3_nt: TGCAGCGTGCCCCAACTAGCAGGGAAAATGGGTGAGCAGTTCTTC
cdr3_aa: CSVPQLAGKMGEQFF
d_call: NA
clone_size: NA
v_call: TRBV29-1
j_call: TRBJ2-1

cdr3_nt: TGTGCCAGCATGGAGTTCATGAACACTGAAGCTTTCTTT
cdr3_aa: CASMEFMNTEAFF
d_call: NA
clone_size: NA
v_call: TRBV12-3/TRBV12-4
j_call: TRBJ1-1

cdr3_nt: TGTGCCACCAGCAGAGTAGTGGGGGCTGGGAATGAAAAACTGTTTTTT
cdr3_aa: CATSRVVGAGNEKLFF
d_call: NA
clone_size: NA
v_call: TRBV15
j_call: TRBJ1-4

cdr3_nt: TGTGCCAGCAGCTCCGCATGGACTAGCGGGAGTTACGAGCAGTACTTC
cdr3_aa: CASSSAWTSGSYEQYF
d_call: TRBD2
clone_size: few
v_call: TRBV7-9
j_call: TRBJ2-7

cdr3_nt: TGTGCCAGCAGCTTTTACTCCACTGCCTCCTACGAGCAGTACTTC
cdr3_aa: CASSFYSTASYEQYF
d_call: NA
clone_size: NA
v_call: TRBV7-2
j_call: TRBJ2-7

cdr3_nt: TGCAGTGCCCCTGAAGGACGCCCAACGGACAGACTTTACTATGGCTACACCTTC
cdr3_aa: CSAPEGRPTDRLYYGYTF
d_call: NA
clone_size: NA
v_call: TRBV20-1
j_call: TRBJ1-2

cdr3_nt: TGTGCCAGCAGCTTTGATCGACAGAACTATGGCTACACCTTC
cdr3_aa: CASSFDRQNYGYTF
d_call: NA
clone_size: NA
v_call: TRBV7-2
j_call: TRBJ1-2

cdr3_nt: TGCAGCGTGGGGATGCAGGGAGAGACCCAGTACTTC
cdr3_aa: CSVGMQGETQYF
d_call: NA
clone_size: few
v_call: TRBV29-1
j_call: TRBJ2-5

cdr3_nt: TGTGCCATCAGTGAATCAAGGCAGGGGCATGAGCAGTACTTC
cdr3_aa: CAISESRQGHEQYF
d_call: NA
clone_size: few
v_call: TRBV10-3
j_call: TRBJ2-7

cdr3_nt: TGTGCCACCAGCCCAGAAGGTGACAGGGAAAAACTGTTTTTT
cdr3_aa: CATSPEGDREKLFF
d_call: NA
clone_size: few
v_call: TRBV15
j_call: TRBJ1-4

cdr3_nt: TGTGCCAGCAGCGCCGGATCGAACACTGAAGCTTTCTTT
cdr3_aa: CASSAGSNTEAFF
d_call: NA
clone_size: NA
v_call: TRBV7-9
j_call: TRBJ1-1

cdr3_nt: TGTGCCAGCAGTTTACGGGCAGGGGCAGAGTATAATTCACCCCTCCACTTT
cdr3_aa: CASSLRAGAEYNSPLHF
d_call: NA
clone_size: NA
v_call: TRBV27
j_call: TRBJ1-6

cdr3_nt: TGTGCCAGCAGCCAGCACAGCCAGCGTCAGCCCCAGCATTTT
cdr3_aa: CASSQHSQRQPQHF
d_call: NA
clone_size: few
v_call: TRBV28
j_call: TRBJ1-5

cdr3_nt: TGTGCCAGCAGTTCTCCTCTGGGGAATGAGCAGTTCTTC
cdr3_aa: CASSSPLGNEQFF
d_call: NA
clone_size: NA
v_call: TRBV12-3/TRBV12-4
j_call: TRBJ2-1

cdr3_nt: TGCAGTGCTAACCCAGCGGGAGGGTCCTACTACGAGCAGTACTTC
cdr3_aa: CSANPAGGSYYEQYF
d_call: TRBD2
clone_size: NA
v_call: TRBV20-1
j_call: TRBJ2-7

cdr3_nt: TGTGCCGGCAGGGAAACGGCCAGCTATGGCTACACCTTC
cdr3_aa: CAGRETASYGYTF
d_call: NA
clone_size: NA
v_call: TRBV6-1
j_call: TRBJ1-2

cdr3_nt: TGTGCCAGCCTCTTGGGGGAGACCCAGTACTTC
cdr3_aa: CASLLGETQYF
d_call: NA
clone_size: NA
v_call: TRBV25-1
j_call: TRBJ2-5

cdr3_nt: TGCGCCAGCAGCCAAGTGTCCCAGGGGACACCCCTCCACTTT
cdr3_aa: CASSQVSQGTPLHF
d_call: NA
clone_size: many
v_call: TRBV4-3
j_call: TRBJ1-6

cdr3_nt: TGCAGCGTAGAAACTAGTTTGGGCTACAATGAGCAGTTCTTC
cdr3_aa: CSVETSLGYNEQFF
d_call: NA
clone_size: NA
v_call: TRBV29-1
j_call: TRBJ2-1

cdr3_nt: TGTGCCAGCAGTTACGGGGGACAGGTCGCTGGCTACACCTTC
cdr3_aa: CASSYGGQVAGYTF
d_call: TRBD1
clone_size: NA
v_call: TRBV6-2/TRBV6-3
j_call: TRBJ1-2

cdr3_nt: TGTGCCAGCAGCACCTCCGGGACAGGGTTCCGTGGCTACACCTTC
cdr3_aa: CASSTSGTGFRGYTF
d_call: TRBD1
clone_size: NA
v_call: TRBV28
j_call: TRBJ1-2

cdr3_nt: TGCGCCACCTCGCCACAGGGGGTTAAGGGCGAGCAGTACTTC
cdr3_aa: CATSPQGVKGEQYF
d_call: TRBD1
clone_size: few
v_call: TRBV5-1
j_call: TRBJ2-7

cdr3_nt: TGCAGTGCTTTAGCTGGGCTAGGAGGGGTCGAGCAGTACTTC
cdr3_aa: CSALAGLGGVEQYF
d_call: NA
clone_size: few
v_call: TRBV20-1
j_call: TRBJ2-7